This is a list of T cell receptor beta chains from one sample in a study of CD8 T cells in Susac syndrome. MiXCR was run by TCRdb on the immunoSEQ multiplex PCR reads, yielding one entry per CDR3 protein. The top ten hold under 0.15% of the sample, which has 150,000 to 200,000 distinct CDR3 sequences, around 94% seen once. What was sequenced was CD4+ T cells from PBMCs. The receptors derive from a human donor in good health. CDR3s include the opening cysteine and the closing phenylalanine or tryptophan. D genes are given only for firm matches. Where a row states a size, it is once, few, many or the class of an expanded clone; other rows omit it.

TRBJ2-1 TRBV6-2/TRBV6-3 . TRBD2 CASSKMLAGAYNEQFF TGTGCCAGCAGTAAAATGCTAGCGGGGGCATACAATGAGCAGTTCTTC
TRBJ2-1 TRBV2 . . CASSELGPEQFF TGTGCCAGCAGTGAACTGGGCCCGGAGCAGTTCTTC
TRBJ1-2 TRBV30 once . CAWTPGQSYGYTF TGTGCCTGGACCCCCGGACAGTCGTATGGCTACACCTTC
TRBJ1-6 TRBV30 . TRBD1 CAWSAGQGSSPLHF TGTGCCTGGAGCGCGGGACAGGGAAGTTCACCCCTCCACTTT
TRBJ2-7 TRBV29-1 . . CSVGEPGWDEQYF TGCAGCGTTGGCGAGCCAGGCTGGGACGAGCAGTACTTC
TRBJ2-1 TRBV2 . . CASSGETSSEFF TGTGCCAGCAGCGGGGAGACTAGTTCCGAGTTCTTC
TRBJ1-1 TRBV20-1 . TRBD1 CSAPDRGGTEAFF TGCAGTGCTCCAGACAGGGGGGGCACTGAAGCTTTCTTT
TRBJ2-2 TRBV9 . . CASSVAQGNTGELFF TGTGCCAGCAGCGTAGCACAGGGTAATACCGGGGAGCTGTTTTTT
TRBJ2-1 TRBV2 . . CANRVTAYNEQFF TGTGCCAACAGGGTAACGGCCTACAATGAGCAGTTCTTC
TRBJ2-2 TRBV7-9 . . CASSLVRVTGELFF TGTGCCAGCAGCTTAGTTAGAGTGACCGGGGAGCTGTTTTTT
TRBJ1-4 TRBV7-9 . TRBD1 CASSPGTAGEKLFF TGTGCCAGCAGCCCCGGGACAGCGGGTGAAAAACTGTTTTTT
TRBJ1-3 TRBV30 . . CAWTIVSGNTIYF TGTGCCTGGACGATCGTCTCTGGAAACACCATATATTTT
TRBJ2-5 TRBV20-1 . TRBD2 CSALPGGTYQETQYF TGCAGTGCCCTGCCCGGGGGGACTTACCAAGAGACCCAGTACTTC
TRBJ2-7 TRBV30 . . CAWGGGGASNYEQYF TGTGCCTGGGGAGGAGGGGGCGCGTCGAACTACGAGCAGTACTTC
TRBJ2-2 TRBV5-1 . TRBD1 CASSRQKGAKGTGELFF TGCGCCAGCAGCAGACAAAAGGGGGCGAAAGGCACCGGGGAGCTGTTTTTT
TRBJ1-6 TRBV20-1 once . CSAKMDYNSPLHF TGCAGTGCTAAGATGGATTATAATTCACCCCTCCACTTT
TRBJ2-1 TRBV4-1 . TRBD2 CASSQGQGGYNEQFF TGCGCCAGCAGCCAAGGGCAGGGAGGGTACAATGAGCAGTTCTTC
TRBJ2-5 TRBV20-1 . TRBD2 CSGQGGQTQYF TGCAGTGGGCAGGGAGGGCAGACCCAGTACTTC
TRBJ1-2 TRBV4-2 . . CASSLGAGRDYGYTF TGTGCCAGCAGCCTAGGGGCAGGGAGGGACTATGGCTACACCTTC
TRBJ2-5 TRBV29-1 . . CSVRFSETQYF TGCAGCGTTCGGTTTAGTGAGACCCAGTACTTC
TRBJ2-6 TRBV20-1 . . CSPERPGLGANVLTF TGCAGCCCGGAGCGTCCGGGGCTTGGGGCCAACGTCCTGACTTTC
TRBJ2-2 TRBV20-1 . . CSARAIGSGASELFF TGCAGTGCTAGAGCGATTGGTTCGGGCGCCTCGGAGCTGTTTTTT
TRBJ1-1 TRBV5-1 . TRBD1 CASSSGQEMNTEAFF TGCGCCAGCAGCTCAGGACAGGAAATGAACACTGAAGCTTTCTTT
TRBJ2-1 TRBV25-1 . TRBD2 CASSGRLARSSYNEQFF TGTGCCAGCAGTGGAAGACTAGCGAGGAGCTCCTACAATGAGCAGTTCTTC
TRBJ2-3 TRBV20-1 . TRBD1 CSADKQGEDTQYF TGCAGTGCCGATAAACAGGGGGAGGATACGCAGTATTTT
TRBJ1-1 TRBV12-3/TRBV12-4 . . CASSLSSLGGPAFF TGTGCCAGCAGTTTATCCTCTCTAGGGGGACCAGCTTTCTTT
TRBJ1-1 TRBV20-1 . . CSASGDTEAFF TGCAGTGCCTCAGGGGACACTGAAGCTTTCTTT
TRBJ2-7 TRBV29-1 once TRBD1 CSARRTGAVEQYF TGCAGCGCGAGACGGACAGGGGCCGTCGAGCAGTACTTC
TRBJ2-3 TRBV15 once . CATSRGGATGGTDTQYF TGTGCCACCAGCAGGGGGGGGGCCACGGGTGGCACAGATACGCAGTATTTT
TRBJ2-3 TRBV18 . . CASSPQGTDTQYF TGTGCCAGCTCACCACAGGGCACAGATACGCAGTATTTT
TRBJ2-3 TRBV7-9 . TRBD2 CASSLYRGGSTDTQYF TGTGCCAGCAGCTTGTACCGCGGGGGTTCCACAGATACGCAGTATTTT
TRBJ2-7 TRBV20-1 . . CSASRTAPNEQYF TGCAGTGCTAGTCGGACGGCCCCCAACGAGCAGTACTTC
TRBJ1-2 TRBV4-3 . . CASSQDPGQAWDGYTF TGCGCCAGCAGCCAAGATCCAGGGCAGGCATGGGATGGCTACACCTTC
TRBJ1-2 TRBV18 . TRBD1 CASSPGMDRTYGYTF TGTGCCAGCTCACCCGGTATGGACAGGACCTATGGCTACACCTTC
TRBJ1-3 TRBV7-3 . . CASSSGANSGNTIYF TGTGCCAGCAGCTCGGGGGCGAACTCTGGAAACACCATATATTTT
TRBJ1-3 TRBV7-2 . . CASSLPALLRNTIYF TGTGCCAGCAGCCTCCCGGCATTACTTCGAAACACCATATATTTT
TRBJ1-2 TRBV3-1 . . CASRPQGYYGYTF TGTGCCAGCAGACCACAGGGTTACTATGGCTACACCTTC
TRBJ1-1 TRBV19 . TRBD1 CASSIRQGANTEAFF TGTGCCAGTAGTATTCGACAGGGGGCGAACACTGAAGCTTTCTTT
TRBJ1-5 TRBV3-1 . TRBD1 CASSQFATGVQPQHF TGTGCCAGCAGCCAATTTGCGACAGGGGTTCAGCCCCAGCATTTT
TRBJ2-3 TRBV12-3/TRBV12-4 . TRBD1 CASSNLPGQVLGTQYF TGTGCCAGCAGCAATCTTCCGGGACAGGTTCTCGGTACGCAGTATTTT
TRBJ2-7 TRBV20-1 . TRBD1 CSALRDRDYEQYF TGCAGTGCGCTTCGAGACAGGGATTACGAGCAGTACTTC
TRBJ1-2 TRBV6-2/TRBV6-3 . . CASGASNYGYTF TGTGCCAGCGGAGCATCTAACTATGGCTACACCTTC
TRBJ1-1 TRBV7-8 . . CASSLNHRNTEAFF TGTGCCAGCAGCTTAAATCATCGGAACACTGAAGCTTTCTTT
TRBJ2-7 TRBV29-1 . . CSVEFGQRGEQYF TGCAGCGTTGAGTTTGGACAACGGGGCGAGCAGTACTTC
TRBJ1-5 TRBV29-1 . . CSAGDIDQPQHF TGCAGCGCAGGGGACATAGATCAGCCCCAGCATTTT
TRBJ2-5 TRBV14 . . CASSQARGAVETQYF TGTGCCAGCAGCCAGGCGAGGGGGGCCGTTGAGACCCAGTACTTC
TRBJ2-5 TRBV30 . . CAWNRGAILQETQYF TGTGCCTGGAACCGCGGCGCGATACTTCAAGAGACCCAGTACTTC
TRBJ1-5 TRBV27 . . CASSLTPSQPQHF TGTGCCAGCAGTTTAACCCCCAGCCAGCCCCAGCATTTT
TRBJ2-4 TRBV9 . . CASSVGFAEGNIQYF TGTGCCAGCAGCGTAGGGTTCGCAGAGGGAAACATTCAGTACTTC
TRBJ2-7 TRBV3-1 . . CASSQSLAARGSYEQYF TGTGCCAGCAGCCAATCCTTAGCGGCGAGAGGCTCCTACGAGCAGTACTTC
TRBJ2-3 TRBV9 . TRBD2 CASSRTSGTIEADTQYF TGTGCCAGCAGCCGGACTAGCGGGACCATAGAGGCAGATACGCAGTATTTT
TRBJ1-1 TRBV9 . . CASSVDQMNTEAFF TGTGCCAGCAGCGTAGACCAGATGAACACTGAAGCTTTCTTT